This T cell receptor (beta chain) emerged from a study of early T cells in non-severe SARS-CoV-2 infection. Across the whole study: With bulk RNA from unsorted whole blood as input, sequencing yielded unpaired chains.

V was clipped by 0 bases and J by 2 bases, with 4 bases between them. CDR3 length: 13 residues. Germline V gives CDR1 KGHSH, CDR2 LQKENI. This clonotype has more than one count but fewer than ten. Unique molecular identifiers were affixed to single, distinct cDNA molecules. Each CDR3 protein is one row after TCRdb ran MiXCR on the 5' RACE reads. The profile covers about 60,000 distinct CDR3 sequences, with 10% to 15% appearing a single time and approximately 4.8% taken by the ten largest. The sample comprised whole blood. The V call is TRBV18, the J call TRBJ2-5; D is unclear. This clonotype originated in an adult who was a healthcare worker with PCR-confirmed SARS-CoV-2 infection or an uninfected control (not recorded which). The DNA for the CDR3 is TGTGCCAGCTCACCACCGAATCAAGAGACCCAGTACTTC. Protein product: CASSPPNQETQYF.